This T cell receptor beta chain was documented in a study of T cells after yellow fever vaccination. TCRdb re-called the 5' RACE reads with MiXCR, one entry per CDR3 protein. Among approximately 580,000 distinct CDR3 sequences listed, around a sixth were seen once. The CDR3 is 15 residues long. Per the germline V gene, CDR1 is SGHRS and CDR2 is YFSETQ. Trimming cost V 4 bases and J 3 bases, with 16 bases left between them. This clonotype has just a few counts. This clonotype originated in a man in his late teens or twenties who received the YFV17D yellow fever vaccine. Sequenced material: PBMCs, taken about 5 days after the first yellow fever vaccination. The gene calls are TRBV5-1 and TRBJ1-1; TRBD1 might be the D (5 bases). This CDR3 is CASSPLRGVYTEAFF. The CDR3 DNA sequence: TGCGCCAGCAGCCCGCTGAGGGGAGTCTACACTGAAGCTTTCTTT.